This T cell receptor (beta chain) was retrieved from a study of identical twins. MiXCR, applied by TCRdb to the 5' RACE reads, yields one record per CDR3 protein. Here the sample spans about 890,000 distinct CDR3 sequences, 9% to 15% being singletons. Study results and limitations: Out-of-frame alpha sequences shared by twins were enriched for low generation probability.

V shed 8 bases and J 4 bases; nucleotides not matched to a gene: 12. This CDR3 is built from 15 residues. Germline CDR1 is MNHNS and CDR2 is SASEGT. In regard to this clonotype: What it binds is unknown.

The donor group consisted entirely of healthy Caucasians. In addition, the sample was reused for a study of yellow fever vaccine responses in identical twins.

The chain is built from TRBV6-1 and TRBJ2-3; 7 bases agree with TRBD1. The sequence came from a woman aged 18-30 years in good health. Sequenced sample: PBMCs. The CDR3, as DNA: TGTGCCAGCTGTAATTCAGGGGGAACAGCAGATACGCAGTATTTT. Encoded protein: CASCNSGGTADTQYF.